The source of this T cell receptor (beta chain) is a study of blood T cell repertoires in COVID-19. About the study: Acute and convalescent COVID-19 specimens originated in the United States, Italy and Spain.

The protocol was immunoSEQ multiplex PCR, while the TCRdb copy is restricted to in-frame clones and leaves out a portion. The sample has over 200,000 clones, 86% seen once. Living in 25 or so US areas, the participants were between roughly 18 and 90 years of age. This CDR3 is built from 16 residues. Germline V gene sequence: CDR1 SNHLY, CDR2 FYNNEI. The V end was cut by 1 base, the J end by 7 bases, with 17 bases between. The J gene is TRBJ1-5, the V gene TRBV2, with D possibly being TRBD1 (5 bases). The sequence derives from a woman in her fifties or sixties in a cohort exposed to, infected with or recovered from COVID-19 (not recorded which). What was sequenced was PBMCs or T cells enriched from blood (not recorded which). DNA for the CDR3: TGTGCCAGCAGTGAAGGGGCAGGGCCCGTGGGGCAGCCCCAGCATTTT. Encoded protein: CASSEGAGPVGQPQHF.